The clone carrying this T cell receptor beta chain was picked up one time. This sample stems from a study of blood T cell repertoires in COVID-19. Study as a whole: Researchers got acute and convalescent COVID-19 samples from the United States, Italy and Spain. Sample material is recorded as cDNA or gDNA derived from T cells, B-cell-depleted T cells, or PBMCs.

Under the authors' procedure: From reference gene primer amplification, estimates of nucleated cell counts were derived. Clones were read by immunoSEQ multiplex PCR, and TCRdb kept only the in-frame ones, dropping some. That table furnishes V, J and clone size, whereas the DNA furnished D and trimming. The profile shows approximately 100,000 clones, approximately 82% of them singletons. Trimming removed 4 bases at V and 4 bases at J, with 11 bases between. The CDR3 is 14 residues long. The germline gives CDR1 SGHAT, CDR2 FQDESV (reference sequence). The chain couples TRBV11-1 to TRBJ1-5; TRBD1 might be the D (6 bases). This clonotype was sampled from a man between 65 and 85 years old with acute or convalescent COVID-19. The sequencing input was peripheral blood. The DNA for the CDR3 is TGTGCCAGCAGCTCCCGGGACAAGAATCAGCCCCAGCATTTT. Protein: CASSSRDKNQPQHF.